Shown below are 30 T cell receptor beta chains from a single sample sequenced in a study of cytomegalovirus exposure and HLA in healthy donors. With 60 Vbeta and 13 Jbeta primers, the PCR was carried out. Clones were sequenced by immunoSEQ multiplex PCR, and TCRdb holds only the in-frame ones, with some missing. The table has about 150,000 clones, roughly 80% seen once. Sequenced: PBMCs. The source is a woman in her 40s in good health and CMV-seronegative.

The chain joins TRBV19 to TRBJ2-3; 8 positions agree with TRBD2. The V segment lost 7 bases and the J segment 3 bases; nucleotides outside the gene matches: 12. Germline assignment: CDR1 LNHDA and CDR2 SQIVND (reference sequence). This CDR3 is built from 16 residues. The CDR3: CASKRGAGESTDTQYF. The DNA of the CDR3 is TGTGCCAGTAAAAGGGGAGCGGGAGAGAGTACAGATACGCAGTATTTT.

The CDR3 spells CASSARPGGGQYF. CDR3 DNA sequence: TGTGCCAGCAGCGCCCGGCCCGGCGGGGGGCAGTACTTC. The V call is TRBV9, the J call TRBJ2-7; 7 bases agree with TRBD2. CDR3 length equals 13 residues. Trimming removed 3 bases from V and 9 bases from J; junction bases left unmatched: 9. Germline V CDR1 and CDR2: SGDLS, YYNGEE.

The CDR3 sequence is CASSERRASYNEQFF. Here the CDR3 DNA reads TGTGCCAGCAGTGAAAGGCGGGCCTCCTACAATGAGCAGTTCTTC. The chain links TRBV2 to TRBJ2-1; possible D gene TRBD2, 5 bases. Germline lookup yields CDR1 SNHLY and CDR2 FYNNEI. The CDR3 consists of 15 residues. Trimming removed 2 bases from V and 0 bases from J, with 8 bases in between.

CDR3 residues: CASSWDRSYGYTF. The DNA for the CDR3 is TGTGCCAGCAGCTGGGACAGGAGCTATGGCTACACCTTC. The rearrangement uses TRBV11-3 and TRBJ1-2; 8 positions agree with TRBD1. J was trimmed by 4 bases and V by 4 bases; bases with no gene match: 2. This CDR3 comprises 13 residues. Germline CDR1 SGHNT, CDR2 YENEEA.

V usage is TRBV7-9 and J usage is TRBJ1-2, with a possible D match to TRBD1 (6 bases). This CDR3 comprises 13 residues. Germline V gene sequence: CDR1 SEHNR, CDR2 FQNEAQ (reference sequence). V was clipped by 1 base and J by 7 bases, with 10 bases between them. CDR3 loop: CASSLDGGGGYTF. CDR3 nucleotide sequence: TGTGCCAGCAGCTTAGATGGGGGCGGTGGCTACACCTTC.

The chain uses TRBV5-1 and TRBJ2-7; 12 nucleotides align to TRBD2. V lost 4 bases, J lost 0 bases, and 5 bases stayed unmatched. CDR3 size: 16 residues. Germline-derived CDR1 and CDR2 are SGHRS and YFSETQ. The DNA of the CDR3 is TGCGCCAGCAGCAACGGACTAGCGGGGAGCTCCTACGAGCAGTACTTC. It codes for CASSNGLAGSSYEQYF.

The chain couples TRBV4-2 to TRBJ1-5; 7 nucleotides match TRBD1. J lost 2 bases, V lost 0 bases, and 4 bases had no gene match. Per the germline V gene, CDR1 is LGHNA and CDR2 is YNFKEQ. This CDR3 comprises 16 residues. The CDR3 loop is CASSQDGTGGNQPQHF. The DNA for the CDR3 is TGTGCCAGCAGCCAAGATGGAACAGGGGGCAATCAGCCCCAGCATTTT.

The chain has TRBV12-1 and TRBJ2-7; TRBD2 is taken as the D call from the table, unchecked against the DNA. TRBV12-1 constitutes a pseudogene. The CDR3 extends over 16 amino acids. This CDR3 reads CASSPGRFCGSYEQYF. CDR3 nucleotide sequence: TGTGCCAGCAGCCCCGGAAGGTTCTGCGGGAGTTACGAGCAGTACTTC.

The V gene is TRBV30, the J gene TRBJ1-5, with D perhaps matching TRBD1 (6 bases). Trimming removed 5 bases from V and 2 bases from J, with 10 bases in between. The CDR3 has 13 residues. The V gene's germline CDR1 is GTSNPN and CDR2 SVGIG (reference sequence). The CDR3: CAWEGGGNQPQHF. DNA for the CDR3: TGTGCCTGGGAAGGGGGGGGCAATCAGCCCCAGCATTTT.

This rearrangement joins TRBV27 to TRBJ1-2; 7 positions match TRBD1. V shed 5 bases, J shed 4 bases, and the junction held 7 bases outside the gene matches. Germline V gene data show CDR1 as MNHEY and CDR2 as SMNVEV (reference sequence). The CDR3 is made up of 14 amino acids. The CDR3 bases are TGTGCCAGCAGTCCACCCCCAGGGGGCTATGGCTACACCTTC. This sequence encodes CASSPPPGGYGYTF.

This clone was counted once. Here the CDR3 reads CASADTSGLTGELFF. CDR3 nucleotides: TGCGCCAGCGCAGATACTAGCGGGCTCACCGGGGAGCTGTTTTTT. The chain carries TRBV5-1 and TRBJ2-2; 9 positions agree with TRBD2. Germline V CDR1 and CDR2: SGHRS, YFSETQ. The CDR3 has 15 amino acids. After removal of 7 bases from V and 4 bases from J, the junction contained 8 bases not matched to a gene.

J is TRBJ2-3 and V is TRBV6-5; 9 bases match TRBD2. From germline, CDR1 is MNHEY and CDR2 SVGAGI. Trimming cost V 1 base and J 3 bases; bases outside gene matches: 2. This CDR3 spans 15 amino acids. The chain's CDR3 is CASSYFGLATDTQYF. The CDR3 DNA reads TGTGCCAGCAGTTACTTTGGACTAGCGACAGATACGCAGTATTTT.

This rearrangement joins TRBV29-1 to TRBJ2-1; TRBD2 is a possible D gene (5 bases). Germline V CDR1 and CDR2: SQVTM, ANQGSEA. V shed 0 bases and J shed 8 bases, with 17 bases lying between them. There are 15 residues in the CDR3. DNA of the CDR3: TGCAGCGTTGAAGATTACAGCGGACCTTGGGATGAGCAGTTCTTC. Protein: CSVEDYSGPWDEQFF.

The chain links TRBV11-3 to TRBJ1-1; D not certain. Germline loops: CDR1 SGHNT, CDR2 YENEEA. V lost 3 bases and J 1 base, leaving 6 bases between the germline ends. The CDR3 has 13 residues. CDR3 DNA: TGTGCCAGCAGCTTTACGGGGAACACTGAAGCTTTCTTT. Its protein is CASSFTGNTEAFF.

The J gene is TRBJ1-1, the V gene TRBV7-9; D is undetermined. The ends were cut back, 2 bases at V and 0 bases at J, with 7 bases in the middle. The CDR3 contains 14 residues. Germline assignment: CDR1 SEHNR and CDR2 FQNEAQ (reference sequence). The CDR3 sequence is CASSLLTMNTEAFF. The CDR3, as DNA: TGTGCCAGCAGCTTACTGACTATGAACACTGAAGCTTTCTTT.

V gene TRBV6-1 combines with J gene TRBJ2-4; perhaps TRBD2 as D (6 bases). The CDR3 length is 18 residues. Germline CDR1 reads MNHNS; CDR2 reads SASEGT. The V end was cut by 2 bases, the J end by 0 bases, with 17 bases between. The CDR3 sequence is CASSEFSPAGLAKNIQYF. CDR3 nucleotide sequence: TGTGCCAGCAGTGAATTCTCGCCGGCGGGGCTAGCCAAAAACATTCAGTACTTC.

The chain recombines TRBV5-6 with TRBJ1-3, with 7 bases fitting TRBD1. This CDR3 contains 15 residues. Per germline, CDR1 SGHDT and CDR2 YYEEEE. With V trimmed by 0 bases and J by 4 bases, 4 bases remained unmatched. CDR3 bases: TGTGCCAGCAGCTTGGTAGGGGGCTCAGGAAACACCATATATTTT. This gives the protein CASSLVGGSGNTIYF. Full variable domain (rest looked up from reference TRBV5-6 and TRBJ1-3): DAGVTQSPTHLIKTRGQQVTLRCSPKSGHDTVSWYQQALGQGPQFIFQYYEEEERQRGNFPDRFSGHQFPNYSSELNVNALLLGDSALYLCASSLVGGSGNTIYFGEGSWLTVV.

CDR3 sequence reads: CASSFYPGGIGYGYTF. CDR3 nucleotide sequence: TGTGCCAGCAGTTTCTATCCAGGGGGTATTGGCTATGGCTACACCTTC. This chain links TRBV28 with TRBJ1-2; TRBD1 matches at 7 bases. V trimming: 3 bases; J trimming: 4 bases; junction bases outside the gene matches: 11. CDR3 length: 16 residues. Germline CDR1 reads MDHEN; CDR2 reads SYDVKM.

As regards this clone: An end of the junction differs from the germline gene, which may be a read error. V is TRBV7-9 and J is TRBJ1-2; D unclear. CDR3 length: 14 residues. Germline V gene sequence: CDR1 SEHNR, CDR2 FQNEAQ (reference sequence). In nucleotides, the CDR3 is TGTGCCAGCAGCTTTGATACCCTTAACTATGGCTACGCCTTC. It translates to CASSFDTLNYGYAF.

The V call is TRBV10-3, the J call TRBJ2-7; possibly TRBD2 for D (6 bases). This CDR3 has 12 amino acids. V was pared by 6 bases and J by 4 bases, with 10 bases between. CDR1 and CDR2 (germline): ENHRY, SYGVKD. Written as DNA, the CDR3 is TGTGCCATCAGGGCAGGGAGGTACGAGCAGTACTTC. This codes for CAIRAGRYEQYF.

This chain joins TRBV6-4 and TRBJ1-1, with D possibly TRBD1 on 5 matching bases. CDR1 is MRHNA, CDR2 SNTAGT, per germline. Between the trimmed V and J ends, which lost 5 bases and 0 bases, there was a span of 10 bases. The CDR3 runs 14 residues. CDR3 nucleotides: TGTGCCAGCAGTACGGCAGGGCTGAACACTGAAGCTTTCTTT. Amino acids: CASSTAGLNTEAFF.

The chain uses TRBV30 and TRBJ2-5; D is unresolved. V lost 4 bases and J lost 4, with 7 bases in between. From germline, CDR1 is GTSNPN and CDR2 SVGIG (reference sequence). The CDR3 is 11 amino acids. CDR3 sequence: CAWNIVETQYF. The CDR3 DNA reads TGTGCCTGGAACATCGTAGAGACCCAGTACTTC.

This chain links TRBV5-4 with TRBJ1-1; D call uncertain. Germline CDR1 and CDR2: SGHNT and YYREEE (reference sequence). The CDR3 consists of 15 residues. Trimming stripped 3 bases from V and 0 bases from J, with 12 bases between. The DNA for the CDR3 is TGTGCCAGCAGCTCCTCCGGACTGCTGAACACTGAAGCTTTCTTT. It specifies CASSSSGLLNTEAFF.

The V gene is TRBV5-1, the J gene TRBJ2-2; the D gene is possibly TRBD2 (6 bases). This CDR3 contains 15 residues. Germline V gene lookup returns CDR1 SGHRS and CDR2 YFSETQ. The V end was cut by 6 bases, the J end by 1 base, with 13 bases between. The CDR3 region is CASMMSAGNTGELFF. As DNA, the CDR3 is TGCGCCAGCATGATGTCAGCGGGGAACACCGGGGAGCTGTTTTTT.

This clone was detected once. This chain links TRBV4-1 with TRBJ1-1; D not resolved. Deletions cut 8 bases from V and 3 bases from J, with 7 bases between. CDR3 length: 11 amino acids. Germline CDR1 is MGHRA and CDR2 is YSYEKL. The CDR3 loop is CASRRDTEAFF. In nucleotides, the CDR3 is TGCGCCAGCCGACGGGACACTGAAGCTTTCTTT.

The chain carries TRBV7-9 and TRBJ2-2; unclear D gene. Germline V lookup: CDR1 SEHNR, CDR2 FQNEAQ (reference sequence). Between the trimmed V and J ends, which lost 7 bases and 7 bases, there was a span of 16 bases. This CDR3 comprises 14 residues. CDR3 bases: TGTGCCAGCACCTCCATTACTATGGGCGGGGAGCTGTTTTTT. Its protein is CASTSITMGGELFF.

This CDR3 reads CASTYTGSEQYF. The CDR3 DNA sequence: TGTGCCAGCACCTACACGGGGTCGGAGCAGTACTTC. The gene calls are TRBV6-1 and TRBJ2-7, with D perhaps TRBD2 (5 bases). V lost 7 bases and J 7 bases, leaving 14 bases between the germline ends. CDR3 length: 12 residues. Germline CDR1 reads MNHNS; CDR2 reads SASEGT.

Of note for this clone: Compared with germline, one end of the junction differs, possibly owing to a read error. This chain joins TRBV5-4 and TRBJ2-1; 8 bases map to TRBD1. Germline V lookup: CDR1 SGHNT, CDR2 YYREEE (reference sequence). This CDR3 spans 12 amino acids. The CDR3 DNA follows: TGTGCCAGCAGCCCCCGGGACAGGTTTTTGATCTTC. Protein: CASSPRDRFLIF.

The chain couples TRBV14 to TRBJ1-6; unclear D gene. Germline V CDR1 and CDR2: SGHDN, FVKESK. There are 13 residues in the CDR3. V lost 0 bases to trimming and J lost 11 bases, with 8 bases between them. DNA for the CDR3: TGTGCCAGCAGCCAAGATCTCCCTACACCCCTCCACTTT. Encoded protein: CASSQDLPTPLHF.

The genes are TRBV28 and TRBJ2-4; D is possibly TRBD1 (5 bases). The ends were cut back, 5 bases at V and 7 bases at J, with 12 bases in the middle. The germline CDR1 and CDR2 sequences are MDHEN and SYDVKM. The CDR3 extends over 13 amino acids. The CDR3: CASSRDSINIQYF. CDR3 nucleotide sequence: TGTGCCAGCAGTCGTGACAGCATTAACATTCAGTACTTC.